A single sample is the source of the 23 T cell receptor beta chains below, sequenced in a study of shared clonotypes between healthy human individuals. Some clones are missing from TCRdb's copy, which holds only in-frame ones; the method was immunoSEQ multiplex PCR. The table lists some 500,000 clones, roughly 85% of them singletons. Material: PBMCs. The source of these receptors is a woman aged 40 to 50 in good health. Some clones in this sample may be carry-over from other donors' samples.

A single count supports this clone. This sequence joins TRBV5-5 and TRBJ1-3, with D unclear. CDR3 length: 13 amino acids. Trimming stripped 1 base from V and 0 bases from J, with 2 bases between. Germline CDR1 SGHKS, CDR2 YYEKEE (reference sequence). The CDR3 protein is CASSLSSGNTIYF. CDR3 DNA sequence: TGTGCCAGCAGCTTGAGCTCTGGAAACACCATATATTTT.

The chain recombines TRBV19 with TRBJ1-4; 8 bases match TRBD1. From germline, CDR1 is LNHDA and CDR2 SQIVND (reference sequence). Unmatched junction bases numbered 8, after V lost 6 bases and J lost 5 bases. The CDR3 consists of 15 residues. For the CDR3, the DNA is TGTGCCAGTAGCCGGAGGACAGGGTTGAATGAAAAACTGTTTTTT. It codes for CASSRRTGLNEKLFF.

For this clone: A single base separates this from a much larger clone, so it may be a read error. The V call is TRBV25-1, the J call TRBJ2-7, with D perhaps TRBD1 (7 bases). This CDR3 has 13 amino acids. The germline gives CDR1 MGHDK, CDR2 SYGVNS. V dropped 4 bases and J dropped 4 bases, with 11 bases sitting between them. CDR3 nucleotide sequence: TGTGCCAGCAGTGGTCAGGGGGGATACGAGCAGTACTTC. Residues: CASSGQGGYEQYF.

Regarding this clone: Other DNA sequences in the sample encode the same CDR3. This chain joins TRBV19 and TRBJ2-1, with no clear D. Trimming removed 0 bases from V and 0 bases from J, with 6 bases in between. The CDR3 has 15 residues. Germline CDR1 and CDR2: LNHDA and SQIVND (reference sequence). CDR3 DNA: TGTGCCAGTAGTATAGAGACCTCCTCCTACAATGAGCAGTTCTTC. This encodes CASSIETSSYNEQFF.

The chain carries TRBV5-1 and TRBJ2-7; 8 positions agree with TRBD1. CDR1 is SGHRS, CDR2 YFSETQ, per germline. The CDR3 loop spans 14 amino acids. Trimming removed 1 base from V and 3 bases from J; junction bases left unmatched: 3. The CDR3 region is CASSLQTGDYEQYF. CDR3 nucleotides: TGCGCCAGCAGCTTGCAGACAGGGGACTACGAGCAGTACTTC.

This clone was detected a few times. The chain recombines TRBV28 with TRBJ2-3; TRBD2 matches 12 bases. The CDR3 sequence is 16 residues long. CDR1 is MDHEN and CDR2 is SYDVKM in the germline V gene. V shed 0 bases, J shed 9 bases, and the junction held 7 bases outside the gene matches. The CDR3 protein is CASSLWTSGRSGTQYF. The CDR3 DNA sequence: TGTGCCAGCAGTTTATGGACTAGCGGGAGATCAGGGACGCAGTATTTT.

The chain uses TRBV2 and TRBJ2-7, with 15 bases fitting TRBD2. The CDR3 contains 18 residues. Germline-derived CDR1 and CDR2 are SNHLY and FYNNEI. V shed 7 bases, J shed 5 bases, and the junction held 15 bases outside the gene matches. The CDR3 region has the DNA TGTGCCAGCAAGGCGGATCCCCGGACTAGCGGGAGGGCCCACGAGCAGTACTTC. Translation: CASKADPRTSGRAHEQYF.

Only one count was recorded for this clone. In DNA, the CDR3 is TGTGCCAGTAGTCTCCGACAGGGAAGGTTAAGCACTGAAGCTTTCTTT. Its protein product is CASSLRQGRLSTEAFF. The chain combines TRBV19 with TRBJ1-1, with TRBD1 matching over 7 bases. CDR1 is LNHDA, CDR2 SQIVND, per germline (reference sequence). With 5 bases clipped from V and 4 bases from J, the junction kept 13 bases outside the gene matches. The CDR3 consists of 16 residues.

The chain combines TRBV7-8 with TRBJ2-7; 10 nucleotides align to TRBD2. Trimming took 5 bases from V and 2 from J; bases not matched to a gene: 3. The CDR3 covers 14 residues. CDR1 SGHVS and CDR2 FQNEAQ come from the germline V gene. CDR3 in DNA: TGTGCCAGCAGCATACTAGCGGGGACCTACGAGCAGTACTTC. Translating gives CASSILAGTYEQYF.

This clone came up many times. The V gene is TRBV2, the J gene TRBJ2-2; D is unresolved. CDR1 and CDR2 (germline): SNHLY, FYNNEI. Trimming removed 8 bases from V and 3 bases from J, with 13 bases in between. The CDR3 totals 14 residues. The CDR3 DNA is TGTGCCAGCTTCTTGTCCCGGGACACCGGGGAGCTGTTTTTT. Residues: CASFLSRDTGELFF.

This chain connects TRBV2 to TRBJ1-2; D not resolved. The V gene's germline CDR1 is SNHLY and CDR2 FYNNEI. Trimming removed 1 base from V and 2 bases from J, with 5 bases in between. The CDR3 has 13 amino acids. DNA for the CDR3: TGTGCCAGCAGTGAAGACCGAAACTATGGCTACACCTTC. This sequence encodes CASSEDRNYGYTF.

The chain uses TRBV5-1 and TRBJ2-3; D might be TRBD2 (5 bases). The CDR3 spans 13 residues. The V end was cut by 5 bases, the J end by 5 bases, with 12 bases between. Germline CDR1 reads SGHRS; CDR2 reads YFSETQ. The CDR3 loop is CASRKAAQDTQYF. DNA of the CDR3: TGCGCCAGCAGGAAAGCGGCCCAAGATACGCAGTATTTT.

The chain uses TRBV27 and TRBJ1-2, with D perhaps TRBD1 (5 bases). Germline V gene data show CDR1 as MNHEY and CDR2 as SMNVEV (reference sequence). Between the trimmed V and J ends, which lost 4 bases and 8 bases, there was a span of 17 bases. The CDR3 contains 14 residues. CDR3 sequence: CASSSIRQGYGYTF. CDR3 nucleotides: TGTGCCAGCAGTTCCATTCGTCAGGGTTACGGCTACACCTTC.

This clone was counted once. The chain has TRBV11-3 and TRBJ2-1; 7 bases align to TRBD2. The ends lost 5 bases at V and 6 bases at J; junction bases unmatched: 10. The length of the CDR3 is 15 residues. Germline V gene lookup returns CDR1 SGHNT and CDR2 YENEEA. CDR3 DNA: TGTGCCAGCAGCCCCGGGACTACGCCTCTCAATGAGCAGTTCTTC. This translates into CASSPGTTPLNEQFF.

The gene calls are TRBV29-1 and TRBJ2-7; TRBD1 aligns across 7 bases. From germline, CDR1 is SQVTM and CDR2 ANQGSEA. The CDR3 has 16 amino acids. Unmatched junction bases numbered 14, after V lost 6 bases and J lost 0 bases. The CDR3 bases are TGCAGCGTATACCTACAGGGGATGACAAGCTCCTACGAGCAGTACTTC. Encoded protein: CSVYLQGMTSSYEQYF.

In its sample, this clone was seen a few times. The same CDR3 arises from other DNA sequences in this sample as well. The chain has TRBV5-1 and TRBJ1-2, with D hard to call. The CDR3 has 13 amino acids. V was shortened by 0 bases and J by 4 bases, with 7 bases between the two germline ends. Germline loops: CDR1 SGHRS, CDR2 YFSETQ. CDR3 bases: TGCGCCAGCAGCTTGGCGGACGGCTATGGCTACACCTTC. Its translation is CASSLADGYGYTF.

This chain links TRBV19 with TRBJ1-4, with D perhaps TRBD1 (5 bases). The CDR3 has 13 amino acids. V lost 8 bases, J lost 10 bases, and 17 bases lay in between. Germline assignment: CDR1 LNHDA and CDR2 SQIVND (reference sequence). The CDR3 is CASARDPGGKLFF. The CDR3 DNA sequence: TGTGCCAGTGCCCGGGACCCTGGGGGAAAACTGTTTTTT. The entire variable domain, with the rest obtained from reference TRBV19 and TRBJ1-4, is as follows: DGGITQSPKYLFRKEGQNVTLSCEQNLNHDAMYWYRQDPGQGLRLIYYSQIVNDFQKGDIAEGYSVSREKKESFPLTVTSAQKNPTAFYLCASARDPGGKLFFGSGTQLSVL.

About this clone: Distinct nucleotide sequences in the sample also encode this CDR3. The rearrangement joins TRBV7-9 to TRBJ1-2; 7 nucleotides align to TRBD1. Germline V gene data show CDR1 as SEHNR and CDR2 as FQNEAQ (reference sequence). Unmatched junction bases numbered 3, after V lost 5 bases and J lost 6 bases. This CDR3 region has 12 residues. The CDR3, as DNA: TGTGCCAGCAGCGAAACAGGGGATGGCTACACCTTC. Amino acids: CASSETGDGYTF. The whole variable domain, filled in from reference TRBV7-9 and TRBJ1-2, reads DTGVSQNPRHKITKRGQNVTFRCDPISEHNRLYWYRQTLGQGPEFLTYFQNEAQLEKSRLLSDRFSAERPKGSFSTLEIQRTEQGDSAMYLCASSETGDGYTFGSGTRLTVV.

The chain couples TRBV30 to TRBJ2-3, with TRBD1 matching 8 bases. With V trimmed by 0 bases and J by 6 bases, 5 bases remained unmatched. The CDR3 contains 14 residues. Germline CDR1 GTSNPN, CDR2 SVGIG (reference sequence). DNA for the CDR3: TGTGCCTGGAGTGTCGGGACAGGTTTTGATACGCAGTATTTT. Protein sequence: CAWSVGTGFDTQYF.

The CDR3, as DNA: TGCGCCAGCAGCCCCACATCTAGGGCCGGGGAGCTGTTTTTT. Translating gives CASSPTSRAGELFF. The rearrangement joins TRBV10-2 to TRBJ2-2, with D unresolved. This CDR3 has 14 amino acids. The germline V gene encodes CDR1 WSHSY and CDR2 SAAADI. Trimming took off 6 bases at V and 6 bases at J, with 14 bases between the two ends.

This clone occurred once. The chain is built from TRBV5-1 and TRBJ2-1; TRBD2 aligns across 11 bases. The CDR3 totals 16 residues. Trimming took 0 bases from V and 5 from J; bases not matched to a gene: 4. Germline V gene sequence: CDR1 SGHRS, CDR2 YFSETQ. The CDR3 is CASSLGLAGPHNEQFF. In DNA form, the CDR3 reads TGCGCCAGCAGCTTGGGACTAGCGGGACCCCACAATGAGCAGTTCTTC.

Concerning this clone: Distinct nucleotide sequences in the sample also encode this CDR3. The V gene is TRBV7-9, the J gene TRBJ2-5; D not resolved. The germline gives CDR1 SEHNR, CDR2 FQNEAQ (reference sequence). Trimming removed 1 base from V and 5 bases from J, with 5 bases in between. CDR3 length: 12 residues. The DNA of the CDR3 is TGTGCCAGCAGCTTAGTCGGTGAGACCCAGTACTTC. This translates into CASSLVGETQYF. Full variable domain (rest looked up from reference TRBV7-9 and TRBJ2-5): DTGVSQNPRHKITKRGQNVTFRCDPISEHNRLYWYRQTLGQGPEFLTYFQNEAQLEKSRLLSDRFSAERPKGSFSTLEIQRTEQGDSAMYLCASSLVGETQYFGPGTRLLVL.

The sample holds a few counts of this clone. The chain joins TRBV5-1 to TRBJ2-3, with 10 positions matching TRBD2. With V trimmed by 2 bases and J by 4 bases, 7 bases remained unmatched. Per germline, CDR1 SGHRS and CDR2 YFSETQ. CDR3 length equals 16 residues. The CDR3 sequence is CASSLGAGGPSDTQYF. DNA for the CDR3: TGCGCCAGCAGCTTAGGAGCGGGAGGGCCATCAGATACGCAGTATTTT.